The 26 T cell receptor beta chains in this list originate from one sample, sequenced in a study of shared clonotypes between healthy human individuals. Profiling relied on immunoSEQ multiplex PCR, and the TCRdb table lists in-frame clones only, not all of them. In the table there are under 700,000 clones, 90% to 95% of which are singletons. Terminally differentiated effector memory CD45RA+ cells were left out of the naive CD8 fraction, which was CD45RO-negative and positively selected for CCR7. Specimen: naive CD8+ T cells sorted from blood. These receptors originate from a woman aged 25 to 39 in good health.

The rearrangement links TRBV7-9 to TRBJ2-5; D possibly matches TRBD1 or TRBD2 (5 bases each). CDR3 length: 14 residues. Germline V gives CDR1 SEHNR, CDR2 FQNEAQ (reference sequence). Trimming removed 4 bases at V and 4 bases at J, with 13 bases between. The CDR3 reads CASSSYGTGETQYF. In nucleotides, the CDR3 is TGTGCCAGCAGCTCCTATGGGACGGGAGAGACCCAGTACTTC.

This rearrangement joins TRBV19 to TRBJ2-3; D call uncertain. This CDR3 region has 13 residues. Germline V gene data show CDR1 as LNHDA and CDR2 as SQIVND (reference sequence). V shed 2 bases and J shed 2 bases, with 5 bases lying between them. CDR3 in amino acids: CASSILLTDTQYF. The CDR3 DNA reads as TGTGCCAGTAGTATACTTCTCACAGATACGCAGTATTTT.

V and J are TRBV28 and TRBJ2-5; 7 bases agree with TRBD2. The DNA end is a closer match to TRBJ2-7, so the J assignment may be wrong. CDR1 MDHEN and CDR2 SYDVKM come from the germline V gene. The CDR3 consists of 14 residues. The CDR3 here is CASSLAGVNSEQYF. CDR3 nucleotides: TGTGCCAGCAGTTTAGCGGGAGTCAATTCCGAGCAGTACTTC.

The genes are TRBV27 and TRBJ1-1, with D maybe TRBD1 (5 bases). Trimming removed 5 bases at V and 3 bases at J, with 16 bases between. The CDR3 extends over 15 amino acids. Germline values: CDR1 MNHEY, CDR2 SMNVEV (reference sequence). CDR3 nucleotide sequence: TGTGCCAGCAGTCCACTTACAGGTTCCTACACTGAAGCTTTCTTT. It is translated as CASSPLTGSYTEAFF.

CDR3 DNA sequence: TGTGCCAGCAGAAATTCCCCCGGGCAGCCCCAGCATTTT. Translation: CASRNSPGQPQHF. The rearrangement links TRBV6-4 to TRBJ1-5; unclear D gene. The CDR3 is 13 amino acids. Germline V CDR1 and CDR2: MRHNA, SNTAGT. Trimming removed 6 bases from V and 7 bases from J, with 13 bases in between.

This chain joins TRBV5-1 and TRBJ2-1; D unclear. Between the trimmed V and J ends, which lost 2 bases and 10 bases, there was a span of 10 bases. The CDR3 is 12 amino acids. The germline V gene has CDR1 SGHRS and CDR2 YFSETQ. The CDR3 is CASSLYVREQFF. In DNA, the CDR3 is TGCGCCAGCAGCTTATATGTTAGAGAGCAGTTCTTC.

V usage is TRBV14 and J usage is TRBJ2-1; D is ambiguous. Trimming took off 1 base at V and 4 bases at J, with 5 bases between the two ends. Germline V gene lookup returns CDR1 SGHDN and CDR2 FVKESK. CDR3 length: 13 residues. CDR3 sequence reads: CASSQVTYNEQFF. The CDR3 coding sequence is TGTGCCAGCAGCCAAGTTACGTACAATGAGCAGTTCTTC.

CDR3 residues: CATLGLAWETQYF. The CDR3 nucleotides read TGTGCCACCTTGGGCCTCGCCTGGGAGACCCAGTACTTC. The V gene is TRBV6-1, the J gene TRBJ2-5; D not certain. The germline V and J ends were trimmed by 10 bases and 5 bases, with 17 bases remaining between them. This CDR3 has 13 amino acids. CDR1 MNHNS and CDR2 SASEGT come from the germline V gene.

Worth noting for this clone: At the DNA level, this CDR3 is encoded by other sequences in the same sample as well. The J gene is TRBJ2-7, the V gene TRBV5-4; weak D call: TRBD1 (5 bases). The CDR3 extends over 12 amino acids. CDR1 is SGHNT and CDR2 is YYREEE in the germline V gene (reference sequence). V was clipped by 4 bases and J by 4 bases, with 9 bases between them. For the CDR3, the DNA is TGTGCCAGCAGCGCGACAGCTTACGAGCAGTACTTC. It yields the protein CASSATAYEQYF.

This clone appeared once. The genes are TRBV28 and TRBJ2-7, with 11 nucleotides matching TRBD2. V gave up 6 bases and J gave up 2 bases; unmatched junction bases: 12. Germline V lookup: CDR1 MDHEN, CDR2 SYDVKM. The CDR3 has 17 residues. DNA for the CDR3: TGTGCCAGCAGCATCCCTCTAGCGGGAGGTCTTGCCTACGAGCAGTACTTC. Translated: CASSIPLAGGLAYEQYF.

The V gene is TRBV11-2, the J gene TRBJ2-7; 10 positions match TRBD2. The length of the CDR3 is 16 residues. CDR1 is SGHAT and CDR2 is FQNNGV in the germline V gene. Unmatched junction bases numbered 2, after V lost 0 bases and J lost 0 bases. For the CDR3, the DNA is TGTGCCAGCAGCTTAGATTTAGCGGGAGGCTCCTACGAGCAGTACTTC. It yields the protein CASSLDLAGGSYEQYF.

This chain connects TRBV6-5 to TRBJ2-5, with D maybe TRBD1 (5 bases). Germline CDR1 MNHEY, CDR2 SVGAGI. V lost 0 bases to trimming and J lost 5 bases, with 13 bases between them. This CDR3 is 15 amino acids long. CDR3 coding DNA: TGTGCCAGCAGTTACTCCTTGGGGCTACGGGAGACCCAGTACTTC. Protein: CASSYSLGLRETQYF.

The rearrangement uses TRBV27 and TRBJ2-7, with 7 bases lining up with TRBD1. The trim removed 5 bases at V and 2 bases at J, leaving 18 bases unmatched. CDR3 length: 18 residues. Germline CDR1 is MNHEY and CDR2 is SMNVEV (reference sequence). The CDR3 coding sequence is TGTGCCAGCAGTCCCCTCAGGACAGGAGAAGTAGTACCCTACGAGCAGTACTTC. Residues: CASSPLRTGEVVPYEQYF.

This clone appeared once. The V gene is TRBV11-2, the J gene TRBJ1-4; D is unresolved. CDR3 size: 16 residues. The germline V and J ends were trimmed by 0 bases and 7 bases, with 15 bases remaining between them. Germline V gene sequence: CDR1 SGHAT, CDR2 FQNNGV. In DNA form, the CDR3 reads TGTGCCAGCAGCTTAGATCGTAGTGGACCCTCTGAAAAACTGTTTTTT. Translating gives CASSLDRSGPSEKLFF.

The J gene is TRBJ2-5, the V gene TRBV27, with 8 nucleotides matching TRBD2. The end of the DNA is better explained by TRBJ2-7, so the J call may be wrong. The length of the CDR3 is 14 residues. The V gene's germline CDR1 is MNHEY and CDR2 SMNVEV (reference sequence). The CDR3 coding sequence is TGTGCCAGCAGTTTTAGCGGGGCCATAATCGAGCAGTACTTC. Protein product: CASSFSGAIIEQYF.

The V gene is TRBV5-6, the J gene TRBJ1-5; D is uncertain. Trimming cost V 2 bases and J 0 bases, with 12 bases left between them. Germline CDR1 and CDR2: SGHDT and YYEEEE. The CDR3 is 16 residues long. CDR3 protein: CASSFRQAGSNQPQHF. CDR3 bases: TGTGCCAGCAGCTTCCGCCAGGCGGGTAGCAATCAGCCCCAGCATTTT.

The CDR3 is CASSPSSGEEHGNIQYF. CDR3 in DNA: TGTGCCAGCAGTCCCTCTAGCGGAGAAGAGCATGGAAACATTCAGTACTTC. The gene calls are TRBV27 and TRBJ2-4; 7 bases match TRBD2. Looked up from germline, CDR1 is MNHEY and CDR2 is SMNVEV (reference sequence). This CDR3 contains 17 residues. Unmatched junction bases numbered 16, after V lost 5 bases and J lost 6 bases.

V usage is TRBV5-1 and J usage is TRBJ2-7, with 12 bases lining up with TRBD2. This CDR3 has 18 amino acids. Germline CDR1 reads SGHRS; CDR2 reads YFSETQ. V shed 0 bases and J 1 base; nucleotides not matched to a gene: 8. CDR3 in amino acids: CASSLGLAGGPGSYEQYF. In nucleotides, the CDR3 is TGCGCCAGCAGCTTGGGCCTAGCGGGAGGGCCCGGGTCCTACGAGCAGTACTTC.

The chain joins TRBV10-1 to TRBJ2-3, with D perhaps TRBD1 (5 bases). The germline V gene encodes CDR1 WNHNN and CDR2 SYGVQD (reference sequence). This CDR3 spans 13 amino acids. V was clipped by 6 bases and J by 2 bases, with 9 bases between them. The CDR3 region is CASSDRNTDTQYF. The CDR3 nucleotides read TGCGCCAGCAGCGACAGAAACACAGATACGCAGTATTTT.

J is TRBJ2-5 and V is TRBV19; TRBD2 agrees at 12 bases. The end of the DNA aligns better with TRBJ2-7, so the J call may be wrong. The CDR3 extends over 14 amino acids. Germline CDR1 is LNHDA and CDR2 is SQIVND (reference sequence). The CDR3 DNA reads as TGTGCCAGTTCCACTAGCGGGAGGCCCTACGAGCAGTACTTC. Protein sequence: CASSTSGRPYEQYF.

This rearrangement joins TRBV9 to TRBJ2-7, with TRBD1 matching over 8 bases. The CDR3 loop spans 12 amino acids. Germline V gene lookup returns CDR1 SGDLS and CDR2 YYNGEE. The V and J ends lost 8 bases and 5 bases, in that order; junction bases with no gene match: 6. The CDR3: CASGQGRNEQYF. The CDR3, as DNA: TGTGCCAGTGGACAGGGACGGAACGAGCAGTACTTC.

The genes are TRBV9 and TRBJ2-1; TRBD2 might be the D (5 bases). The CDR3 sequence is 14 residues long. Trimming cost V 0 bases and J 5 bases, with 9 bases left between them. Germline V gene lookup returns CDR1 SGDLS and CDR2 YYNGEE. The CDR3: CASSVATGDNEQFF. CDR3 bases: TGTGCCAGCAGCGTAGCTACCGGGGACAATGAGCAGTTCTTC.

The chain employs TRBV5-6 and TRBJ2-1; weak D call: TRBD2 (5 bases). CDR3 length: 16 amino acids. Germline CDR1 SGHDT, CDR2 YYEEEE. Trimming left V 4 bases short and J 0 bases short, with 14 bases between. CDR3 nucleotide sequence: TGTGCCAGCAGCAGAAACTGGAGGAGCTCCTACAATGAGCAGTTCTTC. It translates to CASSRNWRSSYNEQFF.

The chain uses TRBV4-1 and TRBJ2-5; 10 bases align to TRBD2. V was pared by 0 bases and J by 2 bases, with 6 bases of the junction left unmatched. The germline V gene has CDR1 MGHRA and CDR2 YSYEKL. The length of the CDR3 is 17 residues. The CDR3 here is CASSQEGSGGYQETQYF. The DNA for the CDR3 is TGCGCCAGCAGCCAAGAAGGTAGCGGGGGGTATCAAGAGACCCAGTACTTC.

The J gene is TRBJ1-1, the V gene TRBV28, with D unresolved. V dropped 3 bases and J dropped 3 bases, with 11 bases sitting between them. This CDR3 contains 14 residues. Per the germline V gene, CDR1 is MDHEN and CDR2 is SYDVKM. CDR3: CASSLRAGHTEAFF. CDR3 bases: TGTGCCAGCAGTTTGAGGGCTGGGCACACTGAAGCTTTCTTT. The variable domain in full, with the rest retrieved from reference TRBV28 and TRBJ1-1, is DVKVTQSSRYLVKRTGEKVFLECVQDMDHENMFWYRQDPGLGLRLIYFSYDVKMKEKGDIPEGYSVSREKKERFSLILESASTNQTSMYLCASSLRAGHTEAFFGQGTRLTVV.

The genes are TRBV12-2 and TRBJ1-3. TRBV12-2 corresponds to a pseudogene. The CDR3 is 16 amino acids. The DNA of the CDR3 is TGTGCAAGTCGCTTAGACGTCCGGGGACTGGTATACACCATATATTTT. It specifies CASRLDVRGLVYTIYF.